There are a few counts of the clone carrying this T cell receptor beta chain. What it binds is unknown. The CDR3 length is 15 residues. V dropped 3 bases and J dropped 3 bases, with 15 bases sitting between them. CDR1 is DFQATT, CDR2 SNEGSKA, per germline (reference sequence). Using a J-beta primer mix together with a sample-barcoded 5' primer, a second PCR was run for roughly 6 to 12 cycles. The authors tagged each cDNA molecule using a template-switch adaptor with 12 random nucleotides. TCRdb re-analysed the 5' RACE reads in MiXCR, keeping a single row per CDR3 protein. The table shows about 830,000 distinct CDR3 sequences, with around 62% occurring only once. These data come from a study of blood T cells in healthy people across ages. The study's findings and limits: It was the long-lived donors that had more naive CD4+ cells and higher diversity than aged donors. Older age coincided with a roughly linear decline in TCR beta diversity per million T cells.

No fewer than 7 million PBMCs went into each sample. Specimen: blood. This sequence joins TRBV20-1 and TRBJ1-5, with D tentatively TRBD1 (6 bases). This receptor was identified in a young man in good health. Here the CDR3 reads CSASSFRDTNQPQHF. CDR3 sequence (DNA): TGCAGTGCTAGCTCATTCCGGGACACCAATCAGCCCCAGCATTTT.